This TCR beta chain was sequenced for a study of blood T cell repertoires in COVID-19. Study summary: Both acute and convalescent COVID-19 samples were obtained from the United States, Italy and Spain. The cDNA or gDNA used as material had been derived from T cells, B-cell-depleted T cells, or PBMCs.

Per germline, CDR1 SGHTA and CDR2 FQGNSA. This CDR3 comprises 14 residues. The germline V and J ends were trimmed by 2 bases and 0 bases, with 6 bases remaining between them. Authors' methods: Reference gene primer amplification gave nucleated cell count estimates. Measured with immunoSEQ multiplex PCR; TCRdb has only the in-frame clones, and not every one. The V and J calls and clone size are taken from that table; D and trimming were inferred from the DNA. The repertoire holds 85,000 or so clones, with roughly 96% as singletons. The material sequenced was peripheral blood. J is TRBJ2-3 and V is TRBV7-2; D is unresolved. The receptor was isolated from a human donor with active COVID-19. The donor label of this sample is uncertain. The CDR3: CASSLISSTDTQYF. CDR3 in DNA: TGTGCCAGCAGCTTAATTTCTAGCACAGATACGCAGTATTTT.